The 9 T cell receptor beta chains listed next were all sequenced from one sample in a study of cytomegalovirus exposure and HLA in healthy donors. Primers: 60 Vbeta forward and 13 Jbeta reverse. Profiled with immunoSEQ multiplex PCR; TCRdb holds only in-frame clones, not every one. In the table there are about 150,000 clones, approximately 80% of which are singletons. The source material was PBMCs. All receptors come from a woman aged 40 to 50 in good health and CMV-seronegative.

This sequence joins TRBV5-1 and TRBJ2-7; D is ambiguous. V was shortened by 0 bases and J by 3 bases, with 19 bases between the two germline ends. Germline V lookup: CDR1 SGHRS, CDR2 YFSETQ. The CDR3 has 17 residues. The CDR3 DNA is TGCGCCAGCAGCTTGGCGACGGTGGTAGGTACTAACTACGAGCAGTACTTC. The encoded protein is CASSLATVVGTNYEQYF. The entire variable domain, with the rest obtained from reference TRBV5-1 and TRBJ2-7, is as follows: KAGVTQTPRYLIKTRGQQVTLSCSPISGHRSVSWYQQTPGQGLQFLFEYFSETQRNKGNFPGRFSGRQFSNSRSEMNVSTLELGDSALYLCASSLATVVGTNYEQYFGPGTRLTVT.

The chain couples TRBV12-5 to TRBJ1-2, with D possibly matching TRBD1 (5 bases). In germline, CDR1 is LGHNT, CDR2 FRNRAP. The CDR3 sequence is 14 residues long. Trimming removed 2 bases at V and 8 bases at J, with 15 bases between. The CDR3 sequence is CASGLPHRWCGYTF. The CDR3 DNA follows: TGTGCTAGTGGTTTGCCGCACAGGTGGTGCGGCTACACCTTC.

This clone was observed a single time. The J gene is TRBJ1-1, the V gene TRBV18; D gene uncertain. CDR1 is KGHSH, CDR2 LQKENI, per germline. CDR3 length: 15 residues. V lost 3 bases and J lost 3, with 14 bases in between. As DNA, the CDR3 is TGTGCCAGCTCACCGCGGGAGGTGGCGTACACTGAAGCTTTCTTT. Translating gives CASSPREVAYTEAFF.

The rearrangement links TRBV7-2 to TRBJ2-5; the match to TRBD2 covers 8 bases. CDR3 length: 14 residues. Per the germline V gene, CDR1 is SGHTA and CDR2 is FQGNSA. V lost 5 bases, J lost 5 bases, and 7 bases stayed unmatched. The CDR3 protein is CASSAVGRDETQYF. The CDR3, as DNA: TGTGCCAGCAGCGCTGTCGGGAGGGATGAGACCCAGTACTTC.

In this sample, this clone turned up once. The chain joins TRBV7-8 to TRBJ2-5, with a tentative D call TRBD1 (6 bases). The CDR3 contains 14 residues. V was cut by 1 base and J by 7 bases, with 13 bases left in between. The V gene's germline CDR1 is SGHVS and CDR2 FQNEAQ. CDR3 region: CASSLDRTGRTQYF. DNA for the CDR3: TGTGCCAGCAGCTTAGATCGTACAGGGAGGACCCAGTACTTC.

The J gene is TRBJ2-3, the V gene TRBV10-3; possible D gene TRBD2, 5 bases. CDR1 is ENHRY and CDR2 is SYGVKD in the germline V gene. This CDR3 region has 15 residues. Trimming stripped 10 bases from V and 0 bases from J, with 17 bases between. The CDR3 sequence is CAKTLTGESTDTQYF. Written as DNA, the CDR3 is TGTGCCAAAACCCTGACCGGGGAAAGCACAGATACGCAGTATTTT.

The chain couples TRBV19 to TRBJ1-5; 7 positions match TRBD1. The CDR3 sequence is 15 residues long. Losses at the gene ends were 5 bases for V and 8 bases for J; bases not matched to a gene: 12. CDR1 LNHDA and CDR2 SQIVND come from the germline V gene (reference sequence). The CDR3 is CASSADRDLRKPQHF. The CDR3 nucleotides are TGTGCCAGTAGTGCAGACAGGGATTTGAGGAAGCCCCAGCATTTT.

CDR3 region: CASSTIAGLSYNEQFF. The DNA of the CDR3 is TGTGCCAGTAGTACCATAGCGGGGCTCTCCTACAATGAGCAGTTCTTC. This chain connects TRBV19 to TRBJ2-1, with 8 bases fitting TRBD2. CDR1 LNHDA and CDR2 SQIVND come from the germline V gene (reference sequence). V was clipped by 4 bases and J by 0 bases; unmatched bases: 5. There are 16 residues in the CDR3.

The chain uses TRBV11-2 and TRBJ2-3; D is unclear. Trimming removed 2 bases at V and 7 bases at J, with 4 bases between. The CDR3 is made up of 11 amino acids. Germline CDR1 and CDR2: SGHAT and FQNNGV. The CDR3 region is CASSLINTQYF. The CDR3 DNA follows: TGTGCCAGCAGCTTAATAAATACGCAGTATTTT.